These 9 T cell receptor beta chains originate from one sample sequenced in a study of T cells after yellow fever vaccination. TCRdb redid the calling of the 5' RACE reads with MiXCR, one entry per CDR3 protein. This table holds 300,000 to 450,000 distinct CDR3 sequences, about 8.3% found once. The specimen was PBMCs, collected about 49 days after the first yellow fever vaccination. The receptor source for this set is a young man who received the YFV17D yellow fever vaccine.

In this sample, this clonotype turned up once. Possible read error: a much larger clone is one base away. This chain uses TRBV30 with TRBJ2-7, with 7 bases fitting TRBD1. V trimming: 1 base; J trimming: 3 bases; junction bases outside the gene matches: 0. The CDR3 contains 12 residues. CDR1 is GTSNPN and CDR2 is SVGIG in the germline V gene (reference sequence). CDR3 nucleotides: TGTGCCTGGAGTGGACAGGGCTACGAGCAGTACTTC. It specifies CAWSGQGYEQYF.

This clonotype came up a few times. The genes are TRBV4-1 and TRBJ2-2, with D possibly TRBD2 on 6 matching bases. This CDR3 is 15 amino acids long. V gave up 0 bases and J gave up 5 bases, with 10 bases separating them. Germline assignment: CDR1 MGHRA and CDR2 YSYEKL. For the CDR3, the DNA is TGCGCCAGCAGCCAAGAGGAGGGGTCGACCGGGGAGCTGTTTTTT. The encoded protein is CASSQEEGSTGELFF.

The rearrangement links TRBV11-2 to TRBJ2-1; 9 positions match TRBD2. V lost 0 bases to trimming and J lost 7 bases; unmatched junction nucleotides: 4. This CDR3 has 15 amino acids. Per the germline V gene, CDR1 is SGHAT and CDR2 is FQNNGV. CDR3 sequence (DNA): TGTGCCAGCAGCTTAGAGCGGGGGGGCCCTAATGAGCAGTTCTTC. Translating gives CASSLERGGPNEQFF.

This clonotype was recorded a few times. This chain connects TRBV19 to TRBJ1-5; D unresolved. Per the germline V gene, CDR1 is LNHDA and CDR2 is SQIVND (reference sequence). The CDR3 spans 12 residues. V was pared by 3 bases and J by 6 bases, with 6 bases between. The CDR3 is CASSMRPQPQHF. CDR3 bases: TGTGCCAGTAGTATGCGGCCTCAGCCCCAGCATTTT.

The chain has TRBV27 and TRBJ2-6, with D perhaps assigned TRBD1 or TRBD2 (6 bases each). This CDR3 is 18 amino acids long. Germline values: CDR1 MNHEY, CDR2 SMNVEV (reference sequence). The ends were cut back, 2 bases at V and 3 bases at J, with 17 bases in the middle. This CDR3 is CASSLEGGWMYGANVLTF. The CDR3 DNA follows: TGTGCCAGCAGTTTAGAGGGGGGCTGGATGTATGGGGCCAACGTCCTGACTTTC.

This clonotype was counted only a few times. The chain is built from TRBV6-1 and TRBJ2-3, with D possibly being TRBD1 (6 bases). Trimming left V 6 bases short and J 4 bases short, with 20 bases between. The germline CDR1 and CDR2 sequences are MNHNS and SASEGT. The CDR3 consists of 16 residues. CDR3 residues: CASRPSTRGWADTQYF. The CDR3 bases are TGTGCCAGCAGACCTTCCACCAGGGGCTGGGCAGATACGCAGTATTTT.

The chain links TRBV11-2 to TRBJ1-3; the D is unclear. Germline loops: CDR1 SGHAT, CDR2 FQNNGV. V lost 5 bases to trimming and J lost 5 bases, with 16 bases between them. The CDR3 runs 15 residues. In nucleotides, the CDR3 is TGTGCCAGCAGCCCCCTGGGGATCCCACGAAACACCATATATTTT. This gives the protein CASSPLGIPRNTIYF.

The V call is TRBV12-3 or TRBV12-4, the J call TRBJ1-2; 7 nucleotides match TRBD1. The trim removed 6 bases at V and 4 bases at J, leaving 11 bases unmatched. This CDR3 has 15 residues. CDR3 region: CASSRATGSPYGYTF. Here the CDR3 DNA reads TGTGCCAGCAGCAGAGCGACAGGGAGTCCCTATGGCTACACCTTC.

There are a few counts of this clonotype. This sequence joins TRBV15 and TRBJ1-3; no firm D call. The CDR3 is 14 amino acids. Germline CDR1 and CDR2: LNHNV and YYDKDF (reference sequence). The V gene lost 2 bases and the J gene lost 4 bases, with 9 bases spanning the gap. The CDR3: CATSRLVAGNTIYF. CDR3 DNA sequence: TGTGCCACCAGCAGACTAGTGGCCGGAAACACCATATATTTT.